The sequence of this T cell receptor beta chain was determined in a study of shared clonotypes between healthy human individuals. Regarding the study as a whole: A reduction in generation probabilities was seen for non-shared clonotypes relative to those shared by all four donors.

HIV-negative, healthy adults without recent acute infections or vaccinations were the donors. Only Caucasian adults living in Nashville, Tennessee served as donors. On this clone itself: Its antigen remains unidentified.

This CDR3 is built from 16 residues. Original data processing: Filtering of immunoSEQ junctional sequences could not match full-length read filtering. The repertoire was sequenced with immunoSEQ multiplex PCR; TCRdb's copy has only in-frame clones and lacks some. Clonal size and the V and J genes are those of that table, whereas D and trimming came from the DNA. The sample consists of millions of clones, 85% to 95% of them appearing once. The specimen sequenced was naive CD4+ T cells from PBMCs. Subset reported: CD45RA+ positively selected. This chain connects TRBV21-1 to TRBJ2-7. TRBV21-1 is flagged as a pseudogene. The TCR was taken from a man between 18 and 29 years old in good health. Some clones in this sample may be carry-over from other donors' samples. Here the CDR3 reads CASLETPSGQSYEQYF. DNA for the CDR3: TGTGCCAGCTTGGAAACTCCTTCGGGGCAGAGCTACGAGCAGTACTTC.